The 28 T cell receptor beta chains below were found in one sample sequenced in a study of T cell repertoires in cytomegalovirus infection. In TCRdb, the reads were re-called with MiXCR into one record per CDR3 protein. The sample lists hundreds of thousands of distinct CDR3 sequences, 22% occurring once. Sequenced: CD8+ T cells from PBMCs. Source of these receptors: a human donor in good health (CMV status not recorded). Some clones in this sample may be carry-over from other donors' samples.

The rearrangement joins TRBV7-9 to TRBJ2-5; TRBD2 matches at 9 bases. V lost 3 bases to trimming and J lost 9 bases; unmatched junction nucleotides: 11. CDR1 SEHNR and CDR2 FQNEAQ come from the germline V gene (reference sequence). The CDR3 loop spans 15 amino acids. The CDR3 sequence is CASSLSGGRLEAQYF. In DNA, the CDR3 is TGTGCCAGCAGCTTGAGCGGGGGGCGCCTTGAGGCCCAGTACTTC.

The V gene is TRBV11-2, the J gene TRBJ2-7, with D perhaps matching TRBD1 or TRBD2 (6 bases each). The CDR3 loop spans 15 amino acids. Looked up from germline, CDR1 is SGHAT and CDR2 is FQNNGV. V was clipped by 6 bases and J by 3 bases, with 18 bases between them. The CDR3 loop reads CASSSSQEGGYEQYF. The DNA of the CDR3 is TGTGCCAGCAGTAGCTCTCAGGAGGGGGGCTACGAGCAGTACTTC.

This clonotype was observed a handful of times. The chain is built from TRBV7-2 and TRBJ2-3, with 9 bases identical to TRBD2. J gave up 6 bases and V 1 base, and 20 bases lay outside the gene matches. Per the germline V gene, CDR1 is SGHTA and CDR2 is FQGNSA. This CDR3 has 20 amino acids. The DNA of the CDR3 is TGTGCCAGCAGCTTAGGACTTTGTATTTGGCGGGGGGGGCCTTGGGATACGCAGTATTTT. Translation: CASSLGLCIWRGGPWDTQYF.

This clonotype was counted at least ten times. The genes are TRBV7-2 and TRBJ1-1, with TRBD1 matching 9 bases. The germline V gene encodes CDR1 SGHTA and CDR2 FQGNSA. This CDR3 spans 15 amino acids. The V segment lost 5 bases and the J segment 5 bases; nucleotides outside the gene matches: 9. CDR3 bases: TGTGCCAGCAGCCCCGACAGGGGGGATTGGACTGAAGCTTTCTTT. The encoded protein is CASSPDRGDWTEAFF.

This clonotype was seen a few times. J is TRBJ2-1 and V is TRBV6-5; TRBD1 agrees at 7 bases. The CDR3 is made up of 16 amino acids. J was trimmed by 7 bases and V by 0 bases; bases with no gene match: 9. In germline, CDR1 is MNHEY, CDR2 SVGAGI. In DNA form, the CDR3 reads TGTGCCAGCAGTTACTCGAGGGGGACAGTACGGAATGAGCAGTTCTTC. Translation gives CASSYSRGTVRNEQFF.

Here the CDR3 reads CASRVTPGNTIYF. DNA of the CDR3: TGTGCCAGCAGGGTGACACCCGGAAACACCATATATTTT. This chain links TRBV7-3 with TRBJ1-3; no clear D gene. The CDR3 is 13 residues long. From germline, CDR1 is SGHTA and CDR2 FQGTGA. V was clipped by 6 bases and J by 4 bases, with 10 bases between them.

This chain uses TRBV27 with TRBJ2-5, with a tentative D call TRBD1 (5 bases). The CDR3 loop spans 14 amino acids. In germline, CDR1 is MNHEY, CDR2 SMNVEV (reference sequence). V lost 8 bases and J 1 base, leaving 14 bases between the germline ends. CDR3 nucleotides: TGTGCCAGCTCCAAGGCGGACACCCAAGAGACCCAGTACTTC. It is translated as CASSKADTQETQYF.

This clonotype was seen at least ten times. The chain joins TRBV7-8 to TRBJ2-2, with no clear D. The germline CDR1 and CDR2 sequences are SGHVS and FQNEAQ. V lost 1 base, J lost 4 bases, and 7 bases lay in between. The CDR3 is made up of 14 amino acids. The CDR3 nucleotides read TGTGCCAGCAGCTTAGGGGTCCTCACCGGGGAGCTGTTTTTT. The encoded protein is CASSLGVLTGELFF. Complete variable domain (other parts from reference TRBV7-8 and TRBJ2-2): GAGVSQSPRYKVAKRGQDVALRCDPISGHVSLFWYQQALGQGPEFLTYFQNEAQLDKSGLPSDRFFAERPEGSVSTLKIQRTQQEDSAVYLCASSLGVLTGELFFGEGSRLTVL.

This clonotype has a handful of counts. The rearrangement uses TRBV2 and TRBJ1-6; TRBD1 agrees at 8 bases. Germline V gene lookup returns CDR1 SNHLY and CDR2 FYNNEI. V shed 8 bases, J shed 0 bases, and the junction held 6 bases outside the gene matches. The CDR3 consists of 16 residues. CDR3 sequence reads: CASYQGASSYNSPLHF. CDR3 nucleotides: TGTGCCAGCTATCAGGGGGCGAGCTCCTATAATTCACCCCTCCACTTT.

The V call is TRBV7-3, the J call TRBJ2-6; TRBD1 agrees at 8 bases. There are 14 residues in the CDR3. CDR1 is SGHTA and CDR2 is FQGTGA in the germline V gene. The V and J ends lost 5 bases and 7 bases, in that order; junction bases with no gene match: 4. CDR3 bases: TGTGCCAGCAGCCCGGGGACAGGTGCCAACGTCCTGACTTTC. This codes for CASSPGTGANVLTF.

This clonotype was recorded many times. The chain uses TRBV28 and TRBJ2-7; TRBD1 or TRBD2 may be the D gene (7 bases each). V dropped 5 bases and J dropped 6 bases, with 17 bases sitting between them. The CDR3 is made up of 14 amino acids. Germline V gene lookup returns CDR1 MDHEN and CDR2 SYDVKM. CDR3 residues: CASSPGGAAREQYF. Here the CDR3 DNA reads TGTGCCAGCAGTCCAGGGGGGGCAGCGCGCGAGCAGTACTTC.

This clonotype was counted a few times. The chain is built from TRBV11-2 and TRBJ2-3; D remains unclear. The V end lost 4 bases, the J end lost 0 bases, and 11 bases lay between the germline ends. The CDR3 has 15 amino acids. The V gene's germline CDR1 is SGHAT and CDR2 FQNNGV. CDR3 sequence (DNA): TGTGCCAGCAGCTCCCAGTCCAGAAGCACAGATACGCAGTATTTT. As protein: CASSSQSRSTDTQYF.

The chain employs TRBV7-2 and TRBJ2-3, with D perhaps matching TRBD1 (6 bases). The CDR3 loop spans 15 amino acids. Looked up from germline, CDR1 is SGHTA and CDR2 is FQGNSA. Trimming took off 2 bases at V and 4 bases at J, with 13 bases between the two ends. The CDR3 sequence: CASSLLTGSADTQYF. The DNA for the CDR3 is TGTGCCAGCAGCTTACTAACAGGGTCGGCAGATACGCAGTATTTT.

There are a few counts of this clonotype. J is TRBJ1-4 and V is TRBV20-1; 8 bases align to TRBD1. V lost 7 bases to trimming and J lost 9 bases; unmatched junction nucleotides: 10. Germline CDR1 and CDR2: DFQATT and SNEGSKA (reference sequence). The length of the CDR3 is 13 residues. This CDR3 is CSVLQGDLQKLFF. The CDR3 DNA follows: TGCAGTGTCCTACAGGGGGACCTTCAAAAACTGTTTTTT.

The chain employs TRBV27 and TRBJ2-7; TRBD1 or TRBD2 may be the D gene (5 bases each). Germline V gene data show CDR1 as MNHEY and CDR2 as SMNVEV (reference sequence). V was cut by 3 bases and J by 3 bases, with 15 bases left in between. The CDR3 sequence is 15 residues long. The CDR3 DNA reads TGTGCCAGCAGTTTGGAGGCAGGGTTATACTACGAGCAGTACTTC. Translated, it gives CASSLEAGLYYEQYF.

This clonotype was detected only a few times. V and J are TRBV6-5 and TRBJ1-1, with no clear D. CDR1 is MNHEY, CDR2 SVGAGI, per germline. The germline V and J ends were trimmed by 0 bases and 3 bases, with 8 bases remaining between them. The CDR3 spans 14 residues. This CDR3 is CASSYSLGDTEAFF. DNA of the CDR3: TGTGCCAGCAGTTACTCTCTTGGGGACACTGAAGCTTTCTTT.

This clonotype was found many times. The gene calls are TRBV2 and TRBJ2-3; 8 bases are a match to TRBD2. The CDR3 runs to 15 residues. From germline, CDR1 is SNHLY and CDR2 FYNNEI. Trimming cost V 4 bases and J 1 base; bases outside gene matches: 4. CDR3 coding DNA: TGTGCCAGCAGTGGGACTAGCTATGGCACAGATACGCAGTATTTT. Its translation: CASSGTSYGTDTQYF.

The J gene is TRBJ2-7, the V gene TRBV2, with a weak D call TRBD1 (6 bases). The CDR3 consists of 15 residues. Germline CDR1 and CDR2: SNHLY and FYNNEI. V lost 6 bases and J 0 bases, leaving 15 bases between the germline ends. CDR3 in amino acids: CASRDTGTPSYEQYF. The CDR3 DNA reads TGTGCCAGCAGGGACACCGGGACACCCTCCTACGAGCAGTACTTC. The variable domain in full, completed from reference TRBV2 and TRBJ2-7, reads EPEVTQTPSHQVTQMGQEVILRCVPISNHLYFYWYRQILGQKVEFLVSFYNNEISEKSEIFDDQFSVERPDGSNFTLKIRSTKLEDSAMYFCASRDTGTPSYEQYFGPGTRLTVT.

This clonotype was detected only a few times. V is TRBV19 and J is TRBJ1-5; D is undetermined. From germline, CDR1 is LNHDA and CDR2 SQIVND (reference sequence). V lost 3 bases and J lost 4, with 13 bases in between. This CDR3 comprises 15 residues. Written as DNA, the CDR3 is TGTGCCAGTAGTATCAGTTCCAGGAGTAATCAGCCCCAGCATTTT. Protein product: CASSISSRSNQPQHF.

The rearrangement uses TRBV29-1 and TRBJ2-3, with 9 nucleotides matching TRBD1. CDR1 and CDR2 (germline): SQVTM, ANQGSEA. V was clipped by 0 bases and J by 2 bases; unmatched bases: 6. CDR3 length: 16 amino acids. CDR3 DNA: TGCAGCGTTGAAGATCCGGGACAGGGCCACACAGATACGCAGTATTTT. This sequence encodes CSVEDPGQGHTDTQYF.

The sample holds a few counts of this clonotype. CDR3 amino acids: CASRPTLGRDGLGGYTF. In DNA, the CDR3 is TGTGCCAGCAGGCCAACCCTTGGCAGGGATGGGCTCGGCGGCTACACCTTC. The chain employs TRBV2 and TRBJ1-2; D is perhaps TRBD1 (5 bases). CDR1 and CDR2 (germline): SNHLY, FYNNEI. The CDR3 consists of 17 residues. The V end lost 6 bases, the J end lost 8 bases, and 28 bases lay between the germline ends. The full variable domain, its missing parts supplied by reference TRBV2 and TRBJ1-2, is EPEVTQTPSHQVTQMGQEVILRCVPISNHLYFYWYRQILGQKVEFLVSFYNNEISEKSEIFDDQFSVERPDGSNFTLKIRSTKLEDSAMYFCASRPTLGRDGLGGYTFGSGTRLTVV.

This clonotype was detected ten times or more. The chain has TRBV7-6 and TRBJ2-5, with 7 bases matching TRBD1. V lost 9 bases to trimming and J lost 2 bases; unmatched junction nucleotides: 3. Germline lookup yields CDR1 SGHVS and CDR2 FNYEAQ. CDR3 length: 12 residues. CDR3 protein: CASGDSQETQYF. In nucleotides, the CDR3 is TGTGCCAGTGGGGACAGTCAAGAGACCCAGTACTTC.

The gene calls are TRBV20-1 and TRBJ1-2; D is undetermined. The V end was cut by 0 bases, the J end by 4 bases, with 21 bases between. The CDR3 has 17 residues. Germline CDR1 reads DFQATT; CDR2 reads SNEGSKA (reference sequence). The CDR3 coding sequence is TGCAGTGCTAGAGATTTCGGGCCGCCATGGGAATTCTATGGCTACACCTTC. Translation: CSARDFGPPWEFYGYTF.

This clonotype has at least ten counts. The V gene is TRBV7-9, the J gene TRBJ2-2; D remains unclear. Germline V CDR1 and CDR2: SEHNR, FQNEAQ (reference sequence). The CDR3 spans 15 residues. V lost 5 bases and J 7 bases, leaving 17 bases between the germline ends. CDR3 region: CASSPPGADSGELFF. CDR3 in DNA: TGTGCCAGCAGCCCCCCGGGCGCGGATAGCGGGGAGCTGTTTTTT.

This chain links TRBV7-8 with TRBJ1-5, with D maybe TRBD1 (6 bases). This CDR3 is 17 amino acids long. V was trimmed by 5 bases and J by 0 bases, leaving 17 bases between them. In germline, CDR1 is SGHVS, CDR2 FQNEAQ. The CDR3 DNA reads TGTGCCAGCAGCGAACGTCAGGGGTGGGATAGCAATCAGCCCCAGCATTTT. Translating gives CASSERQGWDSNQPQHF. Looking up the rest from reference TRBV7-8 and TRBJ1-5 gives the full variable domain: GAGVSQSPRYKVAKRGQDVALRCDPISGHVSLFWYQQALGQGPEFLTYFQNEAQLDKSGLPSDRFFAERPEGSVSTLKIQRTQQEDSAVYLCASSERQGWDSNQPQHFGDGTRLSIL.

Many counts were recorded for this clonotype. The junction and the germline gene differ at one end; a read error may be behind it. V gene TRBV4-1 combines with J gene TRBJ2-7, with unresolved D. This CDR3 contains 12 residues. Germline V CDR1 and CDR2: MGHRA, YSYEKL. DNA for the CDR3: TGCGCCAGCAGCCACATCACGGGCGAGCTGTACTTC. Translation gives CASSHITGELYF.

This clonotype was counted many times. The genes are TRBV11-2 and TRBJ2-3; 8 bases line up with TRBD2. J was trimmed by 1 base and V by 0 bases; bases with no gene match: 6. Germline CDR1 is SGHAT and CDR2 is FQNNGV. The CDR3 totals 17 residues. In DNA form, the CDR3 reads TGTGCCAGCAGCTTAGATTCGGAGCGGGGGCGCACAGATACGCAGTATTTT. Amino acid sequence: CASSLDSERGRTDTQYF.

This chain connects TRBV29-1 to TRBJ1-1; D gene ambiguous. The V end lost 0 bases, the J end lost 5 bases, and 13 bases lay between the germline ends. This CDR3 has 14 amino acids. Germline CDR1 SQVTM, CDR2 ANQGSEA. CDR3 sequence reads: CSVEDRGVWTEAFF. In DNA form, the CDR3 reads TGCAGCGTTGAAGATCGTGGGGTTTGGACTGAAGCTTTCTTT. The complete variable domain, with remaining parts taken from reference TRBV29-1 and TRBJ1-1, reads SAVISQKPSRDICQRGTSLTIQCQVDSQVTMMFWYRQQPGQSLTLIATANQGSEATYESGFVIDKFPISRPNLTFSTLTVSNMSPEDSSIYLCSVEDRGVWTEAFFGQGTRLTVV.